The clone carrying this TCR beta chain was seen a single time. Its matching antigen is unknown. J gave up 2 bases and V 2 bases, and 2 bases lay outside the gene matches. CDR1 is LGHNT, CDR2 FRNRAP, per germline. The CDR3 totals 15 residues. Per sample, roughly 470 nanograms of biopsy DNA were TCRB immunosequenced. The data were produced by immunoSEQ multiplex PCR, yet TCRdb's version contains in-frame clones alone and is incomplete. The sample consists of around 13,000 clones, just under 80% of them appearing once. As for time point: neoterminal ileum biopsy at postoperative endoscopy, about 6 months after surgery. The sample belongs to a study of T cell repertoires in ileal Crohn's disease. Study summary: Biopsies of the neoterminal ileum at postoperative colonoscopy form M6 samples.

Overall study findings and caveats: Every patient over 26.8% clonality showed endoscopic recurrence.

The TCR sequence derives from an adult with Crohn's disease. The chain carries TRBV12-5 and TRBJ2-7; TRBD2 agrees at 11 bases. Sequences were obtained from ileal tissue. The CDR3 loop is CASGLQLAGAYEQYF. The CDR3 nucleotides are TGTGCTAGTGGTTTGCAACTAGCGGGGGCCTACGAGCAGTACTTC. The whole variable domain, filled in from reference TRBV12-5 and TRBJ2-7, reads DARVTQTPRHKVTEMGQEVTMRCQPILGHNTVFWYRQTMMQGLELLAYFRNRAPLDDSGMPKDRFSAEMPDATLATLKIQPSEPRDSAVYFCASGLQLAGAYEQYFGPGTRLTVT.